The present T cell receptor beta chain was sequenced within a study of shared clonotypes between healthy human individuals. The CDR3 has 16 amino acids. CDR1 MNHEY and CDR2 SVGAGI come from the germline V gene. The V end lost 4 bases, the J end lost 3 bases, and 17 bases lay between the germline ends. Loaded into unsorted PBMC replicate PCRs was roughly 320 ng DNA, 25,000 to 35,000 T cell genomes. Profiling relied on immunoSEQ multiplex PCR, and the TCRdb table lists in-frame clones only, not all of them. The data contain 470,000 or so clones, around 73% of them singletons. The TCR comes from a woman aged 40 to 50 in good health. Some clones in this sample may be carry-over from other donors' samples. The source material was PBMCs. The rearrangement links TRBV6-5 to TRBJ2-3, with D possibly being TRBD1 (5 bases). CDR3 DNA sequence: TGTGCCAGCAGTTCTCATAGCAGCCCAGGGACAGATACGCAGTATTTT. This codes for CASSSHSSPGTDTQYF.